The 11 T cell receptor beta chains below come from one sample, sequenced in a study of T-cell reconstitution after alpha-beta-depleted transplantation in children. Preparation of the TCRbeta library involved a method that used unique molecular identifiers. MiXCR, run by TCRdb on the PCR reads, gives a single entry per CDR3 protein. The sample consists of approximately 650,000 distinct CDR3 sequences, about an eighth of them appearing once. Sequenced material: PBMCs, taken before TCRalphabeta/CD19-depleted stem cell transplant. These receptors were obtained from a girl aged 2 to 10 with congenital amegakaryocytic thrombocytopenia, due to receive a stem cell transplant.

This clonotype was found many times. The chain couples TRBV12-3 or TRBV12-4 to TRBJ2-2; 7 nucleotides align to TRBD2. CDR3 length: 14 amino acids. Trimming cost V 6 bases and J 2 bases; bases outside gene matches: 3. The CDR3 loop reads CASRGAGNTGELFF. The CDR3 nucleotides read TGTGCCAGCAGGGGAGCGGGAAACACCGGGGAGCTGTTTTTT.

This clonotype was seen ten or more times. This rearrangement joins TRBV29-1 to TRBJ1-5, with unresolved D. This CDR3 is built from 15 residues. CDR1 SQVTM and CDR2 ANQGSEA come from the germline V gene. V lost 2 bases and J lost 4, with 15 bases in between. The CDR3 DNA is TGCAGCGTTGAATTTGCCCCATATTCGAATCAGCCCCAGCATTTT. It yields the protein CSVEFAPYSNQPQHF.

There are a few counts of this clonotype. The chain carries TRBV7-9 and TRBJ2-1; D unresolved. Trimming cost V 5 bases and J 4 bases, with 18 bases left between them. This CDR3 spans 16 amino acids. CDR1 and CDR2 from the germline V gene are SEHNR and FQNEAQ (reference sequence). The chain's CDR3 is CASSQAREPPYNEQFF. The CDR3 DNA reads as TGTGCCAGCAGCCAGGCGCGAGAGCCACCATACAATGAGCAGTTCTTC.

This clonotype was seen repeatedly, ten times or more. V usage is TRBV12-3 or TRBV12-4 and J usage is TRBJ2-2, with 9 bases lining up with TRBD2. This CDR3 comprises 16 residues. V trimming: 3 bases; J trimming: 5 bases; junction bases outside the gene matches: 7. DNA for the CDR3: TGTGCCAGCAGTTTCCTGGCGGGAGGGTGGACCGGGGAGCTGTTTTTT. This sequence encodes CASSFLAGGWTGELFF.

This clonotype was seen a few times. V gene TRBV15 combines with J gene TRBJ2-7; 9 positions agree with TRBD1. The germline CDR1 and CDR2 sequences are LNHNV and YYDKDF (reference sequence). The length of the CDR3 is 15 residues. After removal of 6 bases from V and 2 bases from J, the junction contained 8 bases not matched to a gene. The CDR3 bases are TGTGCCACCAGACACGGGACAGGGTTCCCCTACGAGCAGTACTTC. Residues: CATRHGTGFPYEQYF. Using reference TRBV15 and TRBJ2-7 for the parts outside the CDR3, the full variable domain is DAMVIQNPRYQVTQFGKPVTLSCSQTLNHNVMYWYQQKSSQAPKLLFHYYDKDFNNEADTPDNFQSRRPNTSFCFLDIRSPGLGDTAMYLCATRHGTGFPYEQYFGPGTRLTVT.

The J gene is TRBJ2-5, the V gene TRBV20-1; TRBD2 aligns across 8 bases. J gave up 2 bases and V 3 bases, and 8 bases lay outside the gene matches. Germline loops: CDR1 DFQATT, CDR2 SNEGSKA (reference sequence). The CDR3 extends over 15 amino acids. The chain's CDR3 is CSARLEREFQETQYF. The DNA for the CDR3 is TGCAGTGCTAGGCTCGAGCGGGAGTTTCAAGAGACCCAGTACTTC.

The table lists this clonotype with many counts. The V and J genes are TRBV6-1 and TRBJ1-5; D not certain. V was shortened by 3 bases and J by 11 bases, with 8 bases between the two germline ends. Germline assignment: CDR1 MNHNS and CDR2 SASEGT. The CDR3 is made up of 11 amino acids. CDR3 residues: CASSERTSQHF. The CDR3, as DNA: TGTGCCAGCAGTGAGCGGACGTCCCAGCATTTT.

This clonotype was observed at least ten times. This chain links TRBV5-5 with TRBJ2-7; TRBD2 might be the D (5 bases). CDR1 is SGHKS, CDR2 YYEKEE, per germline (reference sequence). The V end lost 2 bases, the J end lost 5 bases, and 5 bases lay between the germline ends. This CDR3 has 11 amino acids. The CDR3 bases are TGTGCCAGCAGCTTCGGGGACGAGCAGTACTTC. Its translation: CASSFGDEQYF. The variable domain in full, completed from reference TRBV5-5 and TRBJ2-7, reads DAGVTQSPTHLIKTRGQQVTLRCSPISGHKSVSWYQQVLGQGPQFIFQYYEKEERGRGNFPDRFSARQFPNYSSELNVNALLLGDSALYLCASSFGDEQYFGPGTRLTVT.

This clonotype appeared a few times. The rearrangement uses TRBV11-2 and TRBJ2-7; 9 bases are a match to TRBD2. Germline CDR1 is SGHAT and CDR2 is FQNNGV. The length of the CDR3 is 16 residues. The ends lost 1 base at V and 6 bases at J; junction bases unmatched: 10. CDR3 bases: TGTGCCAGCAGCTTAGGCCCGGGACTAGCATTCTGCGAGCAGTACTTC. Its translation is CASSLGPGLAFCEQYF.

The rearrangement joins TRBV6-1 to TRBJ2-7; TRBD1 agrees at 11 bases. Germline CDR1 reads MNHNS; CDR2 reads SASEGT. V lost 2 bases, J lost 5 bases, and 5 bases stayed unmatched. The CDR3 covers 15 residues. The CDR3 is CASSERTGGIDEQYF. In nucleotides, the CDR3 is TGTGCCAGCAGTGAACGGACAGGGGGCATCGACGAGCAGTACTTC.

As regards this clonotype: A much larger clone differs from this one at a single base, so this may be a read error. This chain connects TRBV5-4 to TRBJ1-1; a weak D match, TRBD1 (5 bases). The V gene lost 6 bases and the J gene lost 1 base, with 10 bases spanning the gap. Per germline, CDR1 SGHNT and CDR2 YYREEE (reference sequence). The CDR3 runs to 13 residues. The chain's CDR3 is CASTSQGNTEAFF. CDR3 DNA sequence: TGTGCCAGCACCTCCCAGGGGAACACTGAAGCTTTCTTT.